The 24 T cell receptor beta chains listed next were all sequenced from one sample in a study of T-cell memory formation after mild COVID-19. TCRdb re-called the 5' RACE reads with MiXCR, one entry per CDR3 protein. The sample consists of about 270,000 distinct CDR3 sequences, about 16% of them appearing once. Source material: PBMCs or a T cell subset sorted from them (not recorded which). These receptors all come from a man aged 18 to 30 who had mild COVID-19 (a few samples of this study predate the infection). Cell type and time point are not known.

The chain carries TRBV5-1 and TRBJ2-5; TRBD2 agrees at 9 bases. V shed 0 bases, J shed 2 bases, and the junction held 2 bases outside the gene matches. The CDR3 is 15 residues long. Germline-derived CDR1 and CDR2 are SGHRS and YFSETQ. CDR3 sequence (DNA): TGCGCCAGCAGCTTGGCCGCGGGGGGGCAAGAGACCCAGTACTTC. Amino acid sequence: CASSLAAGGQETQYF.

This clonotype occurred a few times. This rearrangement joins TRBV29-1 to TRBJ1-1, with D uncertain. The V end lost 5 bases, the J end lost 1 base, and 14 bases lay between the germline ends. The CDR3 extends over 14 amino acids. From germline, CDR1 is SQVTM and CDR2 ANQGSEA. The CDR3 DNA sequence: TGCAGCGTTCGCCGGGTGGTTGCGAACACTGAAGCTTTCTTT. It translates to CSVRRVVANTEAFF.

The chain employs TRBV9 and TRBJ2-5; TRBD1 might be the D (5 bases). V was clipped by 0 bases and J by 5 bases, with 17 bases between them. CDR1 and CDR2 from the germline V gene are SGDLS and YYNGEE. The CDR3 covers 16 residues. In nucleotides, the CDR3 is TGTGCCAGCAGCGTAGGAGCAGGGCCCTCCGGGGAGACCCAGTACTTC. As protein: CASSVGAGPSGETQYF.

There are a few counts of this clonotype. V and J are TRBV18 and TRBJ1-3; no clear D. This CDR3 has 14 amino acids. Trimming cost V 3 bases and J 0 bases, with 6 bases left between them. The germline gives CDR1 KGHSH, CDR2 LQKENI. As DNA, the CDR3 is TGTGCCAGCTCACCGGAGACCTCTGGAAACACCATATATTTT. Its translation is CASSPETSGNTIYF. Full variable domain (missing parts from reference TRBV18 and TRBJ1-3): NAGVMQNPRHLVRRRGQEARLRCSPMKGHSHVYWYRQLPEEGLKFMVYLQKENIIDESGMPKERFSAEFPKEGPSILRIQQVVRGDSAAYFCASSPETSGNTIYFGEGSWLTVV.

CDR3 in DNA: TGTGCCAGCAGTGACTCGGGCTACGAGCAGTACGTC. It codes for CASSDSGYEQYV. V and J are TRBV6-4 and TRBJ2-7; no definite D call. The length of the CDR3 is 12 residues. V lost 0 bases and J 3 bases, leaving 3 bases between the germline ends. CDR1 MRHNA and CDR2 SNTAGT come from the germline V gene.

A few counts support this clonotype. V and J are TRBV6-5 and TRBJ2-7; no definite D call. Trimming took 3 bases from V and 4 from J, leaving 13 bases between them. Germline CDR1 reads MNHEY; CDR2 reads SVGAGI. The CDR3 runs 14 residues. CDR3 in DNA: TGTGCCAGCAGTTATAAGGGTTCCGTATACGAGCAGTACTTC. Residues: CASSYKGSVYEQYF.

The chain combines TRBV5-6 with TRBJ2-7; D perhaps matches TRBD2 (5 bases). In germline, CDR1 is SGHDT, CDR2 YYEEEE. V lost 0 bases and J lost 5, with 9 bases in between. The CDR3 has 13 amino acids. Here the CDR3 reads CASSLGAGHEQYV. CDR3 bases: TGTGCCAGCAGCTTGGGGGCGGGTCACGAGCAGTACGTC.

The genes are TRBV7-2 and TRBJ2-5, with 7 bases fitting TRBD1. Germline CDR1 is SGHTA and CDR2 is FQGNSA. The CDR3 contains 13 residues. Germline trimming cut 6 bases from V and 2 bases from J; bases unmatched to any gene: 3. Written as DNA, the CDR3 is TGTGCCAGCAGGGGGACAGCGCAAGAGACCCAGTACTTC. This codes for CASRGTAQETQYF.

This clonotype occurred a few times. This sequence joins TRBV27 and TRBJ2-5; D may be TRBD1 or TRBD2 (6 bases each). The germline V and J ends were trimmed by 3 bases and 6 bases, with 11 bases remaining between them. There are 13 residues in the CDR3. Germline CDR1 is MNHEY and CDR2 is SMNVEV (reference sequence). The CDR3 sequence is CASSFQGGQTQYF. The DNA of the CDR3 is TGTGCCAGCAGTTTTCAAGGGGGGCAGACCCAGTACTTC.

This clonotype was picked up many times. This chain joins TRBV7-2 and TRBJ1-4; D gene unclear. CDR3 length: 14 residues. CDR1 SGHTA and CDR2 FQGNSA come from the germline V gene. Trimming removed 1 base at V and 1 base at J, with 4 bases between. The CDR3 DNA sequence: TGTGCCAGCAGCTTAGTTGTAACTAATGAAAAACTGTTTTTT. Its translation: CASSLVVTNEKLFF.

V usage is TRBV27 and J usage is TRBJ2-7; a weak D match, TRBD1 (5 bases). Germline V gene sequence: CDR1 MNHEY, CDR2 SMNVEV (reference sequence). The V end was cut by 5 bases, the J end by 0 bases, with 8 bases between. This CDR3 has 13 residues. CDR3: CASSKQGSYEQYV. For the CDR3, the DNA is TGTGCCAGCAGTAAGCAGGGCTCCTACGAGCAGTACGTC.

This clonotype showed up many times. This CDR3 is CASSLAAGEETQYF. The CDR3, as DNA: TGTGCCAGCAGCTTAGCGGCGGGGGAGGAGACCCAGTACTTC. V usage is TRBV7-6 and J usage is TRBJ2-5; 7 nucleotides match TRBD2. Trimming at V came to 0 bases and at J to 5 bases, leaving 3 bases not matched to a gene. The germline V gene encodes CDR1 SGHVS and CDR2 FNYEAQ. The CDR3 has 14 amino acids.

CDR3: CASGTSASTDTQYF. CDR3 DNA sequence: TGTGCCAGCGGGACTAGCGCTAGCACAGATACGCAGTATTTT. This chain links TRBV7-3 with TRBJ2-3; TRBD2 agrees at 10 bases. The CDR3 extends over 14 amino acids. In germline, CDR1 is SGHTA, CDR2 FQGTGA. V was pared by 8 bases and J by 0 bases, with 2 bases of the junction left unmatched.

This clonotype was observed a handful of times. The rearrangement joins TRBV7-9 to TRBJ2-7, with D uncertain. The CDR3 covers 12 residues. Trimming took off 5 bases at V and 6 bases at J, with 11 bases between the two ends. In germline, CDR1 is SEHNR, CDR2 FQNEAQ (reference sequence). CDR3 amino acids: CASSTDRLEQYV. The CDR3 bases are TGTGCCAGCAGCACCGACCGCCTCGAGCAGTACGTC.

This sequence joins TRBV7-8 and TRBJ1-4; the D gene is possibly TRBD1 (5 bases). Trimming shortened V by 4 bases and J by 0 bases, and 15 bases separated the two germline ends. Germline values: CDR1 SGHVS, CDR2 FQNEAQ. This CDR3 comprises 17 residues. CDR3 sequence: CASSSGRGSATNEKLFF. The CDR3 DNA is TGTGCCAGCAGCTCAGGCCGGGGGAGTGCAACTAATGAAAAACTGTTTTTT. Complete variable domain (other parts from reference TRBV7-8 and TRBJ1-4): GAGVSQSPRYKVAKRGQDVALRCDPISGHVSLFWYQQALGQGPEFLTYFQNEAQLDKSGLPSDRFFAERPEGSVSTLKIQRTQQEDSAVYLCASSSGRGSATNEKLFFGSGTQLSVL.

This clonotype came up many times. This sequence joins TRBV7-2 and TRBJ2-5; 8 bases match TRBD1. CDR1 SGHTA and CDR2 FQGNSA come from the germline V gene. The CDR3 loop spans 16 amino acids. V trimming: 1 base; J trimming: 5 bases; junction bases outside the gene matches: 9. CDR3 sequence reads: CASSLGGRGQGETQYF. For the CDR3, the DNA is TGTGCCAGCAGCTTAGGCGGCAGGGGGCAAGGGGAGACCCAGTACTTC.

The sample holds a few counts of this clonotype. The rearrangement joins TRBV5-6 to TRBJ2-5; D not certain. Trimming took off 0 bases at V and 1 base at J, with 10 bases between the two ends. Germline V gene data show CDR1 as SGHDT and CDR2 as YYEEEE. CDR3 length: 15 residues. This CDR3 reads CASSLVSPFQETQYF. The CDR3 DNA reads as TGTGCCAGCAGCTTGGTCAGCCCCTTCCAAGAGACCCAGTACTTC.

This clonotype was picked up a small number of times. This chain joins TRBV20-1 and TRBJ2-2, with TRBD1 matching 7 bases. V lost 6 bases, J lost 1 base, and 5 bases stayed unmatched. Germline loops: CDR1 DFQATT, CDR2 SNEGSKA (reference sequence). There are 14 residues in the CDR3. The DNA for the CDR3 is TGCAGTGCCGACGGGGACAGGAACACCGGGGAGCTGTTTTTT. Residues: CSADGDRNTGELFF.

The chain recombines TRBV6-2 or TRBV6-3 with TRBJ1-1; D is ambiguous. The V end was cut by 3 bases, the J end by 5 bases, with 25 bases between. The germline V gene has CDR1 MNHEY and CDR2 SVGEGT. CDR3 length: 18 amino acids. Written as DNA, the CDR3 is TGTGCCAGCAGTTATTCGTTTAATTCGGTGGGAATCGAAACTGAAGCTTTCTTT. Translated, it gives CASSYSFNSVGIETEAFF.

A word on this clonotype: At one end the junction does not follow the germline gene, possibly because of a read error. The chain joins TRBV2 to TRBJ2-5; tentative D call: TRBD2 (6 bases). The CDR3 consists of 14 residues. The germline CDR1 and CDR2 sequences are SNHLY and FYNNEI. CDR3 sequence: CAGLAEAYQETQYF. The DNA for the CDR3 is TGTGCCGGTTTAGCGGAAGCCTACCAAGAAACCCAGTACTTC.

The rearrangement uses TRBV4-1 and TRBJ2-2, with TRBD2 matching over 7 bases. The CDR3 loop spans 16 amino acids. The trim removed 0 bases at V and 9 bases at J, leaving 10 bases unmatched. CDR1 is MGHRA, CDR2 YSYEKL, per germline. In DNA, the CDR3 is TGCGCCAGCAGCCAAGATGACAGAGCGGGGTCTAGGGAGCTGTTTTTT. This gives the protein CASSQDDRAGSRELFF.

The CDR3 bases are TGTGCCAGCAGTACCCGGGGGACCACCTACGAGCAGTACGTC. The encoded protein is CASSTRGTTYEQYV. The chain couples TRBV6-2 or TRBV6-3 to TRBJ2-7; a weak D match, TRBD2 (6 bases). This CDR3 has 14 amino acids. V lost 5 bases, J lost 2 bases, and 13 bases lay in between. Germline lookup yields CDR1 MNHEY and CDR2 SVGEGT.

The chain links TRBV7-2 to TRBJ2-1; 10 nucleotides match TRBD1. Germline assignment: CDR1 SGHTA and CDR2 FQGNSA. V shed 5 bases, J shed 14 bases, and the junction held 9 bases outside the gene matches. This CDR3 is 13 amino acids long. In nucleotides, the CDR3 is TGTGCCAGCAGCGCCTATTCCGGGACAGGGGAGTTCTTC. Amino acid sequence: CASSAYSGTGEFF.

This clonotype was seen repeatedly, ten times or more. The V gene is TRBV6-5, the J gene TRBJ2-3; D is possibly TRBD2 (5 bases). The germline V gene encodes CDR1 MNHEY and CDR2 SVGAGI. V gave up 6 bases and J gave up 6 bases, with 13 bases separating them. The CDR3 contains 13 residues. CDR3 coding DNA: TGTGCCAGCAGCTCACTAGGGCGCGATACGCAGTATTTT. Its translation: CASSSLGRDTQYF.